These T cell receptor beta chains were read from a single sample in a study of PD-L1 blockade in urothelial cancer. Data came from immunoSEQ multiplex PCR; TCRdb stores just in-frame clones and leaves some out. Of more than 90,000 clones listed, approximately 89% were seen once; the top ten hold around 4%. The sequenced sample was PBMCs, obtained around atezolizumab (anti-PD-L1) treatment. These receptors all come from a man aged 60-69 years with urothelial cancer. The CDR3 runs from the conserved cysteine through the conserved F or W. Each record gives: D gene, V gene, J gene, CDR3 DNA, CDR3 protein. A D gene is named only where the DNA matches it firmly.

d_gene: TRBD1
v_gene: TRBV5-1
j_gene: TRBJ2-3
CDR3nt: TGCGCCAGCAGCCCCCAGGGGGCCGGAGATACGCAGTATTTT
CDR3aa: CASSPQGAGDTQYF

d_gene: -
v_gene: TRBV10-1
j_gene: TRBJ2-5
CDR3nt: TGCGCCAGCAGTCGGGGTAAACAAGAGACCCAGTACTTC
CDR3aa: CASSRGKQETQYF

d_gene: -
v_gene: TRBV7-2
j_gene: TRBJ2-1
CDR3nt: TGTGCCAGCAGCTTAGGGCTCCGCAGTGAGCAGTTCTTC
CDR3aa: CASSLGLRSEQFF

d_gene: -
v_gene: TRBV2
j_gene: TRBJ1-1
CDR3nt: TGTGCCAGCAGCGATACTGACACTGAAGCTTTCTTT
CDR3aa: CASSDTDTEAFF

d_gene: -
v_gene: TRBV28
j_gene: TRBJ2-1
CDR3nt: TGTGCCAGCAGTTACAGGGCGAATGAGCAGTTCTTC
CDR3aa: CASSYRANEQFF

d_gene: -
v_gene: TRBV6-5
j_gene: TRBJ2-1
CDR3nt: TGTGCCAGCAGTTACTCGGGGCGGGAACTATACAATGAGCAGTTCTTC
CDR3aa: CASSYSGRELYNEQFF

d_gene: TRBD1
v_gene: TRBV19
j_gene: TRBJ1-5
CDR3nt: TGTGCCAGCCGGACAGGGACCTCCAATCAGCCCCAGCATTTT
CDR3aa: CASRTGTSNQPQHF

d_gene: -
v_gene: TRBV11-2
j_gene: TRBJ1-2
CDR3nt: TGTGCCAGCAGAACACTGGGGGCCCGCTATGGCTACACCTTC
CDR3aa: CASRTLGARYGYTF

d_gene: -
v_gene: TRBV11-3
j_gene: TRBJ2-1
CDR3nt: TGTGCCAGCAGCTTAGGCGGCCCGAGGTCCCCCAATGAGCAGTTCTTC
CDR3aa: CASSLGGPRSPNEQFF

d_gene: TRBD2
v_gene: TRBV29-1
j_gene: TRBJ2-7
CDR3nt: TGCAGCGTTGATCGGGGGGGGGAGCAGTACTTC
CDR3aa: CSVDRGGEQYF

d_gene: TRBD1
v_gene: TRBV7-6
j_gene: TRBJ2-3
CDR3nt: TGTGCCAGCAGCAGGGGACAGGGCGAGAGCACAGATACGCAGTATTTT
CDR3aa: CASSRGQGESTDTQYF

d_gene: TRBD2
v_gene: TRBV28
j_gene: TRBJ2-7
CDR3nt: TGTGCCAGCAGTTTAGGGGGGGGAATGGCCTACGAGCAGTACTTC
CDR3aa: CASSLGGGMAYEQYF

d_gene: -
v_gene: TRBV4-3
j_gene: TRBJ2-1
CDR3nt: TGCGCCAGCAGCCCCGGATGGCCTGATCCGGGGTATGAGCAGTTCTTC
CDR3aa: CASSPGWPDPGYEQFF

d_gene: -
v_gene: TRBV9
j_gene: TRBJ2-2
CDR3nt: TGTGCCAGCAGCGTAGCCAGGGCCGGGGAGCTGTTTTTT
CDR3aa: CASSVARAGELFF